A single sample is the source of the 7 T cell receptor beta chains below, sequenced in a study of T cell responses to AZD1222 COVID-19 vaccine. Clones were read by immunoSEQ multiplex PCR, and TCRdb kept only the in-frame ones, dropping some. The table records over 150,000 clones, around nine tenths of them present only once. Sequencing used peripheral blood, obtained on day 0 of AZD1222 vaccination. Receptor source: an adult in good health.

This clone was found once. The V call is TRBV6-1, the J call TRBJ1-3; D remains unclear. Germline V gene data show CDR1 as MNHNS and CDR2 as SASEGT. Trimming left V 2 bases short and J 1 base short, with 3 bases between. The CDR3 runs to 13 residues. The CDR3 region is CASSEYSGNTIYF. In nucleotides, the CDR3 is TGTGCCAGCAGTGAATATTCTGGAAACACCATATATTTT.

CDR3 in DNA: TGCGCCAGCAGCCGGGGGACGGGGAATTCACCCCTCCACTTT. Translation: CASSRGTGNSPLHF. The chain has TRBV5-1 and TRBJ1-6; D is perhaps TRBD1 (5 bases). V dropped 4 bases and J dropped 7 bases, with 12 bases sitting between them. CDR3 size: 14 residues. From germline, CDR1 is SGHRS and CDR2 YFSETQ.

This chain connects TRBV19 to TRBJ2-7; 9 nucleotides align to TRBD2. V lost 2 bases, J lost 4 bases, and 9 bases stayed unmatched. The CDR3 loop spans 16 amino acids. Per the germline V gene, CDR1 is LNHDA and CDR2 is SQIVND (reference sequence). The CDR3 protein is CASSILKAGGLYEQYF. The CDR3 DNA follows: TGTGCCAGTAGTATATTGAAGGCGGGAGGGCTGTACGAGCAGTACTTC.

The chain carries TRBV18 and TRBJ1-1; D not certain. Trimming took off 4 bases at V and 4 bases at J, with 10 bases between the two ends. Germline values: CDR1 KGHSH, CDR2 LQKENI. The CDR3 runs 13 residues. The CDR3 spells CASSQEWGTEAFF. The CDR3 region has the DNA TGTGCCAGCTCACAGGAGTGGGGCACTGAAGCTTTCTTT.

CDR3: CASSFSGQGNSPLHF. The CDR3 nucleotides are TGTGCCAGCAGTTTTTCGGGACAGGGGAATTCACCCCTCCACTTT. This sequence joins TRBV27 and TRBJ1-6, with 10 bases fitting TRBD1. The CDR3 sequence is 15 residues long. J was trimmed by 7 bases and V by 3 bases; bases with no gene match: 3. Germline V gene data show CDR1 as MNHEY and CDR2 as SMNVEV (reference sequence).

V and J are TRBV7-2 and TRBJ2-5; 9 positions match TRBD2. CDR3 size: 15 residues. V shed 1 base and J 5 bases; nucleotides not matched to a gene: 5. Germline V lookup: CDR1 SGHTA, CDR2 FQGNSA. This CDR3 reads CASSLVGTSSETQYF. CDR3 bases: TGTGCCAGCAGCTTAGTGGGGACTAGCAGTGAGACCCAGTACTTC.

The chain recombines TRBV7-2 with TRBJ1-1; tentatively, D is TRBD1 (6 bases). This CDR3 comprises 16 residues. CDR1 SGHTA and CDR2 FQGNSA come from the germline V gene. Trimming cost V 0 bases and J 1 base, with 12 bases left between them. Here the CDR3 reads CASSLASGTQNTEAFF. In DNA form, the CDR3 reads TGTGCCAGCAGCTTAGCTTCCGGGACACAGAACACTGAAGCTTTCTTT.